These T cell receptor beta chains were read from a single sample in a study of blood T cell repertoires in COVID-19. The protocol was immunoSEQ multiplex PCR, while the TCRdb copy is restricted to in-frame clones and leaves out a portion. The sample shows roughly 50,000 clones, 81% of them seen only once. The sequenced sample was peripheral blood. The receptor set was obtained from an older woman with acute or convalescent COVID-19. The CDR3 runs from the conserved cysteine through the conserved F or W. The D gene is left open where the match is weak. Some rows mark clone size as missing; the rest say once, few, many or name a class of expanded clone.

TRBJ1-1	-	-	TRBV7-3	CASSPTGFYTEAFF	TGTGCCAGCAGCCCGACAGGTTTTTACACTGAAGCTTTCTTT
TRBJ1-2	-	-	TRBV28	CASSPLDGEGPSNYGYTF	TGTGCCAGCAGTCCTTTAGATGGAGAGGGTCCTTCTAACTATGGCTACACCTTC
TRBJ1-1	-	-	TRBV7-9	CASSSWTDNTEAFF	TGTGCCAGCAGCTCCTGGACAGATAACACTGAAGCTTTCTTT
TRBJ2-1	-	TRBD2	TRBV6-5	CASSYRLAGEINEQFF	TGTGCCAGCAGTTACCGGCTAGCGGGGGAGATCAATGAGCAGTTCTTC
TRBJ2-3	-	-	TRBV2	CASREEPRGTDTQYF	TGTGCCAGCCGGGAAGAACCCCGCGGCACAGATACGCAGTATTTT
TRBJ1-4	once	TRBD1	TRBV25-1	CASSARQGAPEKLFF	TGTGCCAGCAGTGCCCGACAGGGGGCGCCTGAAAAACTGTTTTTT
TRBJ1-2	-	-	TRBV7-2	CASSDRASYGYTF	TGTGCCAGCAGCGACAGAGCGTCCTATGGCTACACCTTC
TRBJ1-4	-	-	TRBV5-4	CASSQGGFDEKLFF	TGTGCCAGCAGCCAGGGCGGTTTCGATGAAAAACTGTTTTTT
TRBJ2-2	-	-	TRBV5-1	CASSSGTQVGELFF	TGCGCCAGCAGCTCCGGGACTCAGGTCGGGGAGCTGTTTTTT
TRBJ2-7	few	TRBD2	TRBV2	CASWTSGASSYEQYF	TGTGCCAGCTGGACTAGCGGAGCCAGCTCCTACGAGCAGTACTTC
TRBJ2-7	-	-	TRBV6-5	CASRGGQIGAHEQYF	TGTGCCAGCAGGGGGGGACAGATAGGGGCTCACGAGCAGTACTTC
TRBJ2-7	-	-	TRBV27	CASSLPGNEQYF	TGTGCCAGCAGTTTACCAGGTAACGAGCAGTACTTC
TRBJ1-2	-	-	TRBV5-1	CASSGSTRTIGYTF	TGCGCCAGCAGCGGGTCTACCCGGACTATTGGCTACACCTTC
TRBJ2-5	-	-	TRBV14	CASSQLRGGGLETQYF	TGTGCCAGCAGCCAACTCCGAGGGGGGGGATTAGAGACCCAGTACTTC
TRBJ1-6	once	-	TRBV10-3	CAMLGQGFGNSPLHF	TGTGCCATGCTGGGTCAGGGGTTTGGCAATTCACCCCTCCACTTT
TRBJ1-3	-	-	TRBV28	CASSPPAGANTIYF	TGTGCCAGCAGTCCTCCCGCAGGTGCAAACACCATATATTTT
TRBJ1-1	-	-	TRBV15	CATMEQGNTEAFF	TGTGCCACCATGGAGCAGGGGAACACTGAAGCTTTCTTT
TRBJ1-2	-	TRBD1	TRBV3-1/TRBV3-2	CASRTNRGDGYTF	TGTGCCAGCAGGACAAACAGGGGGGATGGCTACACCTTC
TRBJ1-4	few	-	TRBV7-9	CASSLNSGNEKLFF	TGTGCCAGCAGCTTAAATTCGGGGAACGAAAAACTGTTTTTT
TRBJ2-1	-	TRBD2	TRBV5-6	CASSLSGTSGYNEQFF	TGTGCCAGCAGCTTGTCAGGGACTAGCGGATACAATGAGCAGTTCTTC
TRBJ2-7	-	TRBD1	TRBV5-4	CASSTGQGSYEQYF	TGTGCCAGCAGCACGGGACAGGGCTCATACGAGCAGTACTTC
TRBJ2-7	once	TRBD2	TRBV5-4	CARSLGWGGVTYEQYF	TGTGCCCGCAGCTTGGGGTGGGGGGGAGTAACCTACGAGCAGTACTTC
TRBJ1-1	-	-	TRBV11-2	CASSLGGNTEAFF	TGTGCCAGCAGCTTAGGAGGGAACACTGAAGCTTTCTTT
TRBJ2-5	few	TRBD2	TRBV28	CATERGQETQYF	TGTGCCACCGAGCGGGGCCAAGAGACCCAGTACTTC
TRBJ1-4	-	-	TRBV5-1	CASSLEGLDGLNEKLFF	TGCGCCAGCAGCCTAGAGGGTTTGGACGGTCTCAATGAAAAACTGTTTTTT
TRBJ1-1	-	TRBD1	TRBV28	CASRSPARGDTEAFF	TGTGCCAGCAGAAGCCCCGCCAGGGGGGACACTGAAGCTTTCTTT
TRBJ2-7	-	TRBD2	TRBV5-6	CASSSFYTLAGGSYEQYF	TGTGCCAGCAGCTCCTTTTACACACTAGCGGGGGGCTCCTACGAGCAGTACTTC
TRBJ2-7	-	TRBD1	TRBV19	CASRSGQAEYEQYF	TGTGCCAGTAGATCGGGACAGGCTGAGTACGAGCAGTACTTC
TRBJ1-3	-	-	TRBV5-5	CASSLGARGGNTIYF	TGTGCCAGCAGCTTGGGGGCGCGGGGTGGAAACACCATATATTTT
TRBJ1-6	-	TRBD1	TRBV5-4	CASKPGQGSSPLHF	TGTGCCAGCAAGCCGGGACAGGGATCTTCACCCCTCCACTTT
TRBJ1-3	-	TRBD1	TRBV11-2	CASSYRDRGLRAGNTIYF	TGTGCCAGCAGCTACCGGGACAGGGGACTAAGGGCTGGAAACACCATATATTTT
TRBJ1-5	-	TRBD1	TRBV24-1	CATSRSVTGSNQPQHF	TGTGCCACCAGTAGGTCCGTGACAGGGAGCAATCAGCCCCAGCATTTT
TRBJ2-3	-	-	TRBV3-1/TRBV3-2	CASSLSQASGEQYF	TGTGCCAGCAGCCTTTCACAAGCTTCAGGGGAGCAGTATTTT
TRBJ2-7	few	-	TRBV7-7	CASSTDLASYEQYF	TGTGCCAGCAGCACGGATTTAGCATCCTACGAGCAGTACTTC
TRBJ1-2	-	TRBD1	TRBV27	CASGRQGTSVTNYGYTF	TGTGCCAGCGGCCGACAGGGTACTTCGGTCACGAACTATGGCTACACCTTC
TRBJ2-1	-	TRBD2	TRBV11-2	CASSPLAGAGNEQFF	TGTGCCAGCAGCCCCCTAGCGGGAGCCGGGAATGAGCAGTTCTTC
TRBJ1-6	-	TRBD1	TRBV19	CASSIPATGTGARSDNSPLHF	TGTGCCAGTAGTATACCAGCAACCGGGACAGGGGCACGGTCGGATAATTCACCCCTCCACTTT
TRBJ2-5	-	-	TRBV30	CACEWGDSQETQYF	TGTGCCTGCGAGTGGGGGGACAGCCAAGAGACCCAGTACTTC
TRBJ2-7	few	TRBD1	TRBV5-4	CASSFEGAYEQYF	TGTGCCAGCAGCTTTGAGGGGGCTTACGAGCAGTACTTC
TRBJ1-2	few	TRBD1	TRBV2	CASTLDRAFYGYTF	TGTGCCAGCACCTTGGACAGGGCCTTCTATGGCTACACCTTC
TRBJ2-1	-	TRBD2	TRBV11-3	CASSVGLADSYNEQFF	TGTGCCAGCAGCGTCGGACTAGCGGACTCCTACAATGAGCAGTTCTTC
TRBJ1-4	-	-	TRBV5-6	CASSLGGTPTNEKLFF	TGTGCCAGCAGCTTGGGCGGCACCCCAACTAATGAAAAACTGTTTTTT
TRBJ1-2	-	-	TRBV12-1	CASSFVAAVNGYTF	TGTGCCAGCAGCTTTGTTGCGGCGGTGAATGGCTACACCTTC
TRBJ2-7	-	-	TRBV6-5	CASSPTATDTYEQYF	TGTGCCAGCAGTCCTACCGCCACAGATACCTACGAGCAGTACTTC